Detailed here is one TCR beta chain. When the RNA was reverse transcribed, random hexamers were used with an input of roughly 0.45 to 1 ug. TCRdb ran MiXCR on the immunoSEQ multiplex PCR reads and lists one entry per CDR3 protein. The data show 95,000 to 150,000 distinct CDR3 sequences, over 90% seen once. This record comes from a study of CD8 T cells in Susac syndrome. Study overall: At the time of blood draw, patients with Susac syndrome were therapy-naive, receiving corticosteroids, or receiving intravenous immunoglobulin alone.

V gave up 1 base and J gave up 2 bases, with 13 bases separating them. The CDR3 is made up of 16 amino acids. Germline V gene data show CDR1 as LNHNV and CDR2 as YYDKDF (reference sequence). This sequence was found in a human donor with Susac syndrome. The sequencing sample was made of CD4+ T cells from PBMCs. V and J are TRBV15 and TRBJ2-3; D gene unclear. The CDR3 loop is CATSRGAGRLTDTQYF. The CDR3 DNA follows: TGTGCCACCAGCAGAGGTGCAGGACGCCTCACAGATACGCAGTATTTT.